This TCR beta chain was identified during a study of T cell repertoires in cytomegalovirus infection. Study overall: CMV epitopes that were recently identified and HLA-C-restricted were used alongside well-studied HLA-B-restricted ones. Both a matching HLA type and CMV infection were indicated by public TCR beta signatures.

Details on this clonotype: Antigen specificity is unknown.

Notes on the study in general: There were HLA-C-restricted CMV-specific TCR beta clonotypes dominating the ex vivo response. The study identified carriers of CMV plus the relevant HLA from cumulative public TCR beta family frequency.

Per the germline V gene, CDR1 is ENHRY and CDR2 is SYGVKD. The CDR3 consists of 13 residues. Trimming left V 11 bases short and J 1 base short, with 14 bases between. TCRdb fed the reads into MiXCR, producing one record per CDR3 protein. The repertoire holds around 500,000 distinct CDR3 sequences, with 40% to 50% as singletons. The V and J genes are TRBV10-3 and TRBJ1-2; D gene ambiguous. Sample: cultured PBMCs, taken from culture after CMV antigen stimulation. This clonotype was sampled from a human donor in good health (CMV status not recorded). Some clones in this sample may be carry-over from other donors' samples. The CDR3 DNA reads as TGTGCCGTCACCCCGGCAGTTAACTATGGCTACACCTTC. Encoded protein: CAVTPAVNYGYTF.